This T cell receptor (beta chain) derives from a study of regulatory T cells in long-lasting Graves disease. This CDR3 region has 12 residues. Germline V lookup: CDR1 SQVTM, CDR2 ANQGSEA. The V end lost 4 bases, the J end lost 4 bases, and 7 bases lay between the germline ends. Of note for this clonotype: Its specificity is not known.

Arm-PCR of CDR3 regions and iRepertoire HTBI primers were the basis on which TCR beta libraries were built. Authors' methods: Looking across samples, the authors found 55 to 80 TRBV and 15 or so TRBJ segments. TCRdb fed the multiplex PCR reads into MiXCR, producing one record per CDR3 protein. V and J calls and clone size were set by TCRdb, not the authors. The data show more than 350,000 distinct CDR3 sequences, with roughly 21% seen just once and over 11% held by the top ten. The sample's time point: persistent/refractory GD, antithyroid drugs over 5 years with positive TRAb. The authors made the TCR library using RNA they extracted from PBMCs. Study-wide points: The persistent group shared 2,741 public clonotypes, more than the approximately 970 shared by new patients. Small sample size may have lowered accuracy. Among samples with persistent disease, TRBV28, TRBJ1-2 and TRBJ2-5 were favored.

The source of this sequence is a female donor with Graves disease. The chain joins TRBV29-1 to TRBJ2-2; no reliable D call. The specimen comprised peripheral blood mononuclear cells (PBMCs), sampled when the disease was refractory, from a patient treated with antithyroid drugs. The CDR3 DNA sequence: TGCAGCGTTGGGGCGACCACCGGGGAGCTGTTTTTT. Its translation: CSVGATTGELFF.